The entry that follows covers one TCR beta chain sequence. Its antigen is not known. The PCR ran on 60 Vbeta and 13 Jbeta primers. Assay: immunoSEQ multiplex PCR; the TCRdb copy retains only in-frame clones and omits some. There are approximately 190,000 clones in the sample; approximately 78% occur only once, and 0.7% to 0.95% lies in the top ten. This sample was taken from a study of cytomegalovirus exposure and HLA in healthy donors. Looked up from germline, CDR1 is LNHDA and CDR2 is SQIVND (reference sequence). J was trimmed by 5 bases and V by 3 bases; bases with no gene match: 7. The CDR3 has 15 residues. Study-wide results and limits: Most of the CMV-associated TCR beta chains (in a later analysis) appeared to be HLA-restricted. As a later analysis showed, a missense DCLRE1C variant was linked to trimming of TCR beta V- and J-genes. Roughly uniform depth of sequencing across donors was assumed in presence/absence analyses.

The receptor was isolated from a woman between 18 and 30 years old in good health and CMV-seronegative. The J gene is TRBJ2-3, the V gene TRBV19, with 8 bases aligning to TRBD1. Sequenced: PBMCs. In DNA form, the CDR3 reads TGTGCCAGTAGTATCGGAGGACAGGGCAAAGATACGCAGTATTTT. Protein product: CASSIGGQGKDTQYF.